This TCR beta chain was profiled in a study of CD8 T cells in Susac syndrome. Reverse transcription of roughly 0.5 to 1 ug RNA was carried out with random hexamers. Amplification of TCR beta CDR3 spanned 54 Vbeta and 13 Jbeta via immunoSEQ multiplex PCR. TCRdb re-called the immunoSEQ multiplex PCR reads through MiXCR, storing one row per CDR3 protein. The repertoire holds a few hundred thousand distinct CDR3 sequences, with around 83% as singletons. Isolation of CD8+ and CD4+ T cells was performed negatively, whereas enrichment of TEMRA cells was done by FACS. V shed 4 bases and J 8 bases; nucleotides not matched to a gene: 13. CDR1 KGHDR and CDR2 SFDVKD come from the germline V gene. The CDR3 runs to 17 residues. A word on this clonotype: Its target is not known.

Whole-study results and caveats: The study's TCR sequencing and HLA analysis covered a relatively small number of individuals, and the study acknowledged this.

The sequence was obtained from a human donor with multiple sclerosis. V and J are TRBV24-1 and TRBJ2-1, with 10 bases identical to TRBD2. What was sequenced was CD8+ T cells from PBMCs. CDR3 amino acids: CATSDGQTSGLGDEQFF. The CDR3 DNA reads TGTGCCACCAGTGACGGACAGACTAGCGGGTTAGGGGATGAGCAGTTCTTC.